The 6 T cell receptor beta chains below come from one sample, sequenced in a study of T cell responses to AZD1222 COVID-19 vaccine (dated by TCRdb to 2020 to 2022). The sample's time point, from its label and the paper: about 28 days (+/-7) after the second vaccine dose. Library creation used the immunoSEQ multiplex PCR assay. Drawn from immuneACCESS, this table holds only the in-frame rearrangements with V and J called that TCRdb kept. Clones are partly lost; checked studies trace under half to an unresolved V gene and leave the rest unexplained. The sample includes 95,000 to 150,000 clones, with 92% observed a single time. About 7.5% of the sample rests with the top ten. The sequencing here drew on peripheral blood, taken 28 days after the second AZD1222 dose. The receptor set was obtained from an adult who received the AZD1222 COVID-19 vaccine.

The chain combines TRBV4-1 with TRBJ2-1; D assignment may be TRBD1 or TRBD2 (5 bases each). The CDR3 totals 16 residues. Between the trimmed V and J ends, which lost 4 bases and 5 bases, there was a span of 18 bases. Germline V gene sequence: CDR1 MGHRA, CDR2 YSYEKL. The CDR3 protein is CASSLPGTPSDNEQFF. In DNA, the CDR3 is TGCGCCAGCAGCCTGCCCGGGACCCCCTCTGACAATGAGCAGTTCTTC.

The rearrangement uses TRBV5-8 and TRBJ2-1, with a possible D match to TRBD1 (6 bases). Trimming left V 7 bases short and J 4 bases short, with 9 bases between. This CDR3 has 12 amino acids. Germline V CDR1 and CDR2: SGHTS, YDEGEE. CDR3 residues: CASYGQYNEQFF. The CDR3, as DNA: TGTGCCAGCTACGGACAGTACAATGAGCAGTTCTTC.

The chain employs TRBV6-5 and TRBJ1-2, with 7 bases matching TRBD1. Germline CDR1 and CDR2: MNHEY and SVGAGI. Germline trimming cut 6 bases from V and 3 bases from J; bases unmatched to any gene: 4. This CDR3 has 13 amino acids. The CDR3 DNA reads TGTGCCAGCAGCCCAGGACAGGACTATGGCTACACCTTC. As protein: CASSPGQDYGYTF.

In DNA, the CDR3 is TGTGCCGTCAACAGCGGGGGGGAAGAGACCCAGTACTTC. Amino acid sequence: CAVNSGGEETQYF. This chain joins TRBV10-3 and TRBJ2-5, with 10 bases aligning to TRBD2. Germline trimming cut 11 bases from V and 3 bases from J; bases unmatched to any gene: 6. Per germline, CDR1 ENHRY and CDR2 SYGVKD. This CDR3 spans 13 amino acids.

This chain connects TRBV11-2 to TRBJ1-6; D call uncertain. CDR3 length: 15 amino acids. CDR1 is SGHAT and CDR2 is FQNNGV in the germline V gene. Trimming removed 1 base from V and 3 bases from J, with 7 bases in between. CDR3 nucleotide sequence: TGTGCCAGCAGCTTAGGAACCAACTATAATTCACCCCTCCACTTT. This codes for CASSLGTNYNSPLHF.

The rearrangement joins TRBV6-5 to TRBJ1-1; no clear D. Germline CDR1 reads MNHEY; CDR2 reads SVGAGI. This CDR3 comprises 15 residues. Trimming removed 8 bases from V and 1 base from J, with 17 bases in between. The chain's CDR3 is CASRPTSPRNTEAFF. CDR3 DNA: TGTGCCAGCCGACCTACCTCTCCCCGGAACACTGAAGCTTTCTTT.